A selection of T cell receptor beta chains follows, all from one sample in a study of blood T cell repertoires in COVID-19. The method was immunoSEQ multiplex PCR; TCRdb's version includes in-frame clones alone and lacks a portion of them. The sample lists 150,000 to 200,000 clones; around 87% were seen once. Sequencing was done on a sample of peripheral blood. Receptors were obtained from a man in his sixties with COVID-19, enrolled during active disease. Both conserved end residues are part of each CDR3. A D gene is named only where the DNA matches it firmly. Not all rows give a size; the values are once, few, many and, for expanded clones, a class.

V gene: TRBV23-1
J gene: TRBJ2-1
D gene: .
clone size: .
CDR3 DNA: TGCGCCAGCAGTTCCCCCCTAGCGCGACCCCCCAATGAGCAGTTCTTC
CDR3 protein: CASSSPLARPPNEQFF

V gene: TRBV18
J gene: TRBJ2-7
D gene: .
clone size: many
CDR3 DNA: TGTGCCAGCTCACCCCGGGCGGGTCTCATGGGGGAGCAGTACTTC
CDR3 protein: CASSPRAGLMGEQYF

V gene: TRBV19
J gene: TRBJ2-5
D gene: .
clone size: once
CDR3 DNA: TGTGCCAGTGGACAGAGCCAAGAGACCCAGTACTTC
CDR3 protein: CASGQSQETQYF

V gene: TRBV18
J gene: TRBJ2-5
D gene: TRBD2
clone size: .
CDR3 DNA: TGTGCCAGCTCACCTGTCGGGAGGACCCAAGAGACCCAGTACTTC
CDR3 protein: CASSPVGRTQETQYF

V gene: TRBV5-5
J gene: TRBJ2-4
D gene: .
clone size: .
CDR3 DNA: TGTGCCAGCAGCCCGACAGTGCAAGCCAAAAACATTCAGTACTTC
CDR3 protein: CASSPTVQAKNIQYF

V gene: TRBV28
J gene: TRBJ2-2
D gene: .
clone size: .
CDR3 DNA: TGTGCCAGCAGGCCGGGACTCGCGCACGCCTTAAACACCGGGGAGCTGTTTTTT
CDR3 protein: CASRPGLAHALNTGELFF

V gene: TRBV6-2/TRBV6-3
J gene: TRBJ2-3
D gene: TRBD2
clone size: .
CDR3 DNA: TGTGCCAGCAGTTACGTAGCGGGTAGTAGTACGCAGTATTTT
CDR3 protein: CASSYVAGSSTQYF

V gene: TRBV4-1
J gene: TRBJ2-1
D gene: TRBD2
clone size: .
CDR3 DNA: TGCGCCAGCAGCCAGCAACGGGGGGACAATGAGCAGTTCTTC
CDR3 protein: CASSQQRGDNEQFF

V gene: TRBV28
J gene: TRBJ2-7
D gene: TRBD1
clone size: .
CDR3 DNA: TGTGCCAGCAGCGGACAGGGGGCACGCCTAGGACCCTACGAGCAGTACTTC
CDR3 protein: CASSGQGARLGPYEQYF

V gene: TRBV18
J gene: TRBJ2-3
D gene: .
clone size: once
CDR3 DNA: TGTGCCAGCTCACCACCGGCAGGGGGCACAGATACGCAGTATTTT
CDR3 protein: CASSPPAGGTDTQYF

V gene: TRBV7-9
J gene: TRBJ2-5
D gene: TRBD1
clone size: .
CDR3 DNA: TGTGCCAGCAGCCGACAGGGGGCGCAGGAGACCCAGTACTTC
CDR3 protein: CASSRQGAQETQYF

V gene: TRBV10-3
J gene: TRBJ1-1
D gene: .
clone size: .
CDR3 DNA: TGTGCCATCAGTGAGTTGGCGGGGGCGTCCACTGAAGCTTTCTTT
CDR3 protein: CAISELAGASTEAFF